This TCR beta chain originates from a study of T cells in Graves' hyperthyroidism and ophthalmopathy. Germline V gene lookup returns CDR1 KGHSH and CDR2 LQKENI. The CDR3 sequence is 16 residues long. Unmatched junction bases numbered 5, after V lost 2 bases and J lost 3 bases. This clonotype showed up many times. The source material, RNA transcripts, was used to amplify TCR beta CDR3 regions. Using the HTBI primer set, a first-round RT-PCR was run on the TCR CDR3. MiXCR, run by TCRdb on the multiplex PCR reads, gives a single entry per CDR3 protein. The sample includes some 740,000 distinct CDR3 sequences, 13% to 15% seen only once; the top ten take about 10%.

V and J are TRBV18 and TRBJ2-2; 8 bases align to TRBD1. This receptor was identified in a woman younger than 30 with Graves' hyperthyroidism. Sequencing input: blood. CDR3: CASSPSLTGDTGELFF. CDR3 in DNA: TGTGCCAGCTCACCATCCTTGACAGGGGACACCGGGGAGCTGTTTTTT. Filled out from reference TRBV18 and TRBJ2-2, the complete variable domain reads NAGVMQNPRHLVRRRGQEARLRCSPMKGHSHVYWYRQLPEEGLKFMVYLQKENIIDESGMPKERFSAEFPKEGPSILRIQQVVRGDSAAYFCASSPSLTGDTGELFFGEGSRLTVL.